These T cell receptor beta chains were read from a single sample in a study of blood T cell repertoires in COVID-19. Produced via immunoSEQ multiplex PCR; TCRdb's table is partial and in-frame only. The sample includes 150,000 to 250,000 clones, almost 85% of them seen just once. Sequenced sample: peripheral blood. All receptors come from a human donor with acute or convalescent COVID-19. The donor label of this sample is uncertain. The CDR3 runs from the conserved cysteine through the conserved F or W. The order of the fields is clone size, D gene, J gene, V gene, CDR3 protein, CDR3 DNA. A D gene is named only where the DNA matches it firmly. The size entry is marked missing in some rows and otherwise reads once, few, many or a size class.

- | TRBD2 | TRBJ2-2 | TRBV7-2 | CASSLDVSGRTGELFF | TGTGCCAGCAGCTTAGATGTTAGCGGGAGGACCGGGGAGCTGTTTTTT
- | TRBD2 | TRBJ2-2 | TRBV7-2 | CASSLASSGSTGELFF | TGTGCCAGCAGCTTAGCATCTAGCGGGAGCACCGGGGAGCTGTTTTTT
- | - | TRBJ2-7 | TRBV2 | CASRNENSPYEQYF | TGTGCCAGCAGGAATGAGAACAGTCCCTACGAGCAGTACTTC
- | - | TRBJ2-7 | TRBV28 | CASKSPGTYEQYF | TGTGCCAGCAAATCCCCAGGGACCTACGAGCAGTACTTC
once | - | TRBJ2-1 | TRBV24-1 | CATSGQFNEQFF | TGTGCCACCAGTGGACAGTTCAATGAGCAGTTCTTC
- | TRBD2 | TRBJ2-2 | TRBV30 | CAWRLAGVTGELFF | TGTGCCTGGCGACTAGCGGGAGTTACCGGGGAGCTGTTTTTT
- | - | TRBJ1-1 | TRBV5-8 | CASSSGYAEAFF | TGTGCCAGCAGCTCCGGGTACGCTGAAGCTTTCTTT
- | TRBD1 | TRBJ1-2 | TRBV2 | CASSEGPPTGLYGYTF | TGTGCCAGCAGTGAAGGCCCCCCGACAGGGCTCTATGGCTACACCTTC
- | - | TRBJ2-7 | TRBV5-8 | CASSVLLAREQYF | TGTGCCAGCAGCGTACTTCTAGCGAGGGAGCAGTACTTC
- | - | TRBJ2-7 | TRBV15 | CATSGGLPTSYEQYF | TGTGCCACCAGCGGAGGACTGCCTACCTCCTACGAGCAGTACTTC
- | - | TRBJ1-1 | TRBV7-3 | CASSLTWQGEAFF | TGTGCCAGCAGCTTAACTTGGCAGGGCGAAGCTTTCTTT
- | - | TRBJ1-6 | TRBV9 | CASSARQEVTPLHF | TGTGCCAGCAGCGCCCGACAGGAGGTAACACCCCTCCACTTT
- | TRBD1 | TRBJ2-5 | TRBV5-4 | CASSLGDRKETQYF | TGTGCCAGCAGCTTGGGGGACAGGAAAGAGACCCAGTACTTC
- | TRBD2 | TRBJ2-7 | TRBV5-1 | CASSLIGGTSGRYEQYF | TGCGCCAGCAGCTTGATTGGAGGGACTAGCGGGAGATACGAGCAGTACTTC
- | TRBD1 | TRBJ1-2 | TRBV27 | CASSIAGTGNYGYTF | TGTGCCAGCAGTATTGCCGGGACAGGAAACTATGGCTACACCTTC
few | - | TRBJ1-2 | TRBV4-2 | CASSQDTGYGYTF | TGTGCCAGCAGCCAAGACACAGGCTATGGCTACACCTTC
- | - | TRBJ2-5 | TRBV6-5 | CASSASRGETQYF | TGTGCCAGCAGCGCTAGTCGGGGGGAGACCCAGTACTTC
- | - | TRBJ2-6 | TRBV6-5 | CASSYRRGINVLTF | TGTGCCAGCAGTTACCGTCGGGGTATCAACGTCCTGACTTTC
- | TRBD1 | TRBJ2-2 | TRBV15 | CATSGRQGAFTGELFF | TGTGCCACCAGCGGACGACAGGGGGCATTCACCGGGGAGCTGTTTTTT
- | - | TRBJ1-1 | TRBV2 | CASRDTPGTSLGAFF | TGTGCCAGCAGGGACACCCCCGGGACATCTCTGGGGGCTTTCTTT
- | - | TRBJ2-5 | TRBV5-4 | CASSTNSQETQYF | TGTGCCAGCAGCACGAACAGCCAAGAGACCCAGTACTTC
- | TRBD1 | TRBJ2-6 | TRBV7-8 | CASSLRVGQLSGANVLTF | TGTGCCAGCAGCTTAAGGGTGGGACAGCTCTCTGGGGCCAACGTCCTGACTTTC
once | - | TRBJ2-7 | TRBV24-1 | CATSSPDSHYEQYF | TGTGCCACCAGTTCTCCGGACAGCCACTACGAGCAGTACTTC
- | - | TRBJ1-1 | TRBV7-9 | CASSLAQGMTEAFF | TGTGCCAGCAGCTTAGCGCAGGGTATGACTGAAGCTTTCTTT
- | TRBD2 | TRBJ2-3 | TRBV11-2 | CASSPRTSGDTQYF | TGTGCCAGCAGCCCGCGGACTAGCGGAGATACGCAGTATTTT
- | - | TRBJ1-1 | TRBV19 | CASSNTPGETEAFF | TGTGCCAGTAGTAACACCCCGGGGGAAACTGAAGCTTTCTTT
- | - | TRBJ1-2 | TRBV12-3/TRBV12-4 | CASMESVTGYTF | TGTGCCAGCATGGAGTCAGTCACCGGCTACACCTTC
- | - | TRBJ1-1 | TRBV3-1/TRBV3-2 | CASSQAGGITEAFF | TGTGCCAGCAGCCAAGCGGGGGGAATCACTGAAGCTTTCTTT
few | - | TRBJ1-6 | TRBV5-1 | CASTPASGVNSPLHF | TGCGCCAGCACCCCTGCGTCAGGGGTTAATTCACCCCTCCACTTT
- | - | TRBJ1-5 | TRBV19 | CATVAGNSNQPQHF | TGTGCCACAGTGGCAGGGAATAGCAATCAGCCCCAGCATTTT
- | TRBD1 | TRBJ1-1 | TRBV19 | CASSRFTGGATEAFF | TGTGCCAGTAGTCGGTTTACAGGGGGTGCCACTGAAGCTTTCTTT
- | - | TRBJ1-2 | TRBV5-1 | CASSRDRTLGGYTF | TGCGCCAGCAGCCGTGACAGGACCTTGGGGGGCTACACCTTC
- | - | TRBJ2-5 | TRBV4-2 | CASSQDFSETQYF | TGTGCCAGCAGCCAAGATTTTTCGGAGACCCAGTACTTC
- | TRBD1 | TRBJ2-7 | TRBV6-5 | CAMGQVYEQYF | TGTGCCATGGGACAGGTCTACGAGCAGTACTTC
- | - | TRBJ2-5 | TRBV6-6 | CASRTAGETQYF | TGTGCCAGCAGGACCGCGGGGGAGACCCAGTACTTC
- | TRBD2 | TRBJ2-7 | TRBV7-2 | CASSLVGGLAVSYEQYF | TGTGCCAGCAGCCTAGTAGGTGGGCTAGCGGTCTCCTACGAGCAGTACTTC